This TCR beta chain is from a study of vaccination effects on CD4 cells after COVID-19 (dated 2022 in TCRdb). Regarding the research as a whole: Each participant got two doses of an mRNA SARS-CoV-2 vaccine, either BNT162b2 or mRNA-1273. In a couple of convalescent patients, pre-vaccine samples were collected 16 days and one week ahead of the first dose, 142 and 148 days after COVID-19 diagnosis. SARS-CoV-2 spike-specific CD4+ TCR repertoires were compared before and after mRNA vaccination in COVID-19 convalescent patients and in infection-naive vaccine recipients. Altogether, some 11 COVID-19 convalescent patients and a few SARS-CoV-2-naive healthy vaccine recipients made up the full study. The Oncomine TCR Beta short-read assay on an Illumina iSeq 100 was used to sequence cultures from other donors in the study. Findings and caveats that apply to the study as a whole: In convalescent patients, the post-vaccine spike-reactive repertoire consisted mainly of new vaccine-induced clones, largely distinct from infection-induced clones. Limitations of the study were the small number of convalescent patients and the absence of early post-infection timepoints. At late post-vaccination timepoints, both infection-induced and vaccine-induced clones showed marked clonal contraction, consistent with waning T cell responses.

Libraries were prepared through the immunoSEQ multiplex PCR assay. TCR beta CDR3 sequencing was performed on DNA from the cultured, isolated CD4+ T cells. The source study handled its data this way. The analysis removed non-productive TCR sequences, trimmed reads to the CDR3 region, and retained only CDR3s that were 7 or more amino acids long. Antigen-specific clonotypes were identified using the MANAFEST web app by comparison of expansion in peptide wells against reference cultures. For clones to be considered positive, expansion at FDR<0.05 versus reference and all other wells, an odds ratio above 5, and a frequency above 0.1% in two replicate wells were required. A clonotype was called cross-reactive if it was significantly expanded both in SARS-CoV-2 spike wells and in at least one common cold coronavirus spike condition. Levenshtein distance calculated with the stringdist R package was used to assess CDR3 similarity, and unrooted trees were constructed with ape in R 3.6.1. In its TCRdb copy, this immuneACCESS table keeps in-frame sequences only and misses some clones. Where compared with another copy, unresolved V genes explain less than half of these, and the others have no known cause. That table is the source of V, J and clone size, and D and trimming were worked out from the DNA. This sample comprises tens of thousands of clones, under 85% of them detected only once. About 5% of the sample is taken by the ten largest.

The germline V gene (reference sequence) provides CDR1 SGHKS and CDR2 YYEKEE. The CDR3 runs 15 residues from the cysteine to the phenylalanine. Just the 45-base CDR3 DNA is kept, in frame starting at base 1. The germline ends are 19 bases apart after V is trimmed by 2 bases and J by 8 bases. The ViraFEST assay stimulated PBMC with viral peptide pools and then used TCR sequencing to identify antigen-specific CD4+ T cell clonotypes by expansion. After roughly 11 days of culture, CD4+ T cells were isolated with the EasySep CD4+ T cell isolation kit. Convalescent patients had PCR-confirmed SARS-CoV-2 infection between March and December 2020, before Alpha, Beta and Delta variants emerged in the United States. Each well held two million PBMC cultured in IMDM containing roughly 5.1% human AB serum, 8 to 10 IU/ml IL-2 and gentamicin, along with 8 to 10 ug/ml peptides. A peptide pool from HIV-1 Nef was used as the negative control culture condition. Half of the culture medium was replaced with fresh IL-2-containing medium on days 3 and 7. Each peptide stimulation condition was cultured in triplicate wells unless otherwise noted. Using Ficoll-Paque Plus gradient centrifugation, PBMC were separated from whole blood and then either used fresh or cryopreserved at -140C. The QIAamp micro DNA kit was used to extract genomic DNA from the cultured CD4+ T cells.

This clone has more than one count but fewer than ten. No antigen is known for it. The input lacks base qualities; no much larger clone sits a single base away. Here the chain combines TRBV5-5 and TRBJ1-1; the D gene is possibly TRBD1, with 5 bases matching. The source material was CD4+ T cells from PBMCs cultured with HIV peptides, sampled before COVID-19 vaccination. This sample's cell subset or site label indicates: HIV-1 Nef peptide pool negative control/reference culture. This TCR was recovered from a human donor who had a prior SARS-CoV-2 infection. The DNA sequence is TGTGCCAGCAGCTTCCAGGAGAGACTCTGGGGGGAAGCTTTCTTT. Translated, this gives CASSFQERLWGEAFF.